These 21 T cell receptor beta chains were sequenced from one sample in a study of T cells after yellow fever vaccination. From the 5' RACE reads, TCRdb called clonotypes with MiXCR, one entry per CDR3 protein. The table shows about 630,000 distinct CDR3 sequences, with over 9% occurring only once. Material: PBMCs, obtained on the day of the yellow fever booster vaccination. Every receptor here comes from a man younger than 40 who received the YFV17D yellow fever vaccine.

This clonotype came up a few times. The V call is TRBV24-1, the J call TRBJ2-7; D might be TRBD2 (5 bases). V lost 3 bases to trimming and J lost 3 bases, with 11 bases between them. Germline V CDR1 and CDR2: KGHDR, SFDVKD. The CDR3 sequence is 14 residues long. CDR3 region: CATSDGGKNYEQYF. Written as DNA, the CDR3 is TGTGCCACCAGTGATGGAGGAAAGAACTACGAGCAGTACTTC.

The rearrangement joins TRBV20-1 to TRBJ2-7; the D gene is possibly TRBD2 (7 bases). Per the germline V gene, CDR1 is DFQATT and CDR2 is SNEGSKA (reference sequence). CDR3 size: 15 residues. V shed 5 bases and J shed 4 bases, with 21 bases lying between them. The CDR3 nucleotides are TGCAGTGCTTCACGAAGGGGGGGGATTGTGTACGAGCAGTACTTC. It is translated as CSASRRGGIVYEQYF.

The chain recombines TRBV9 with TRBJ2-1; 8 bases agree with TRBD2. Germline CDR1 and CDR2: SGDLS and YYNGEE. V lost 4 bases to trimming and J lost 6 bases; unmatched junction nucleotides: 12. The CDR3 sequence is 16 residues long. The CDR3 bases are TGTGCCAGCAGCTCATTAGCGGGACATCGGACCAATGAGCAGTTCTTC. Protein: CASSSLAGHRTNEQFF.

V and J are TRBV7-2 and TRBJ2-6; D is perhaps TRBD1 (6 bases). Trimming stripped 3 bases from V and 5 bases from J, with 17 bases between. This CDR3 spans 17 amino acids. In germline, CDR1 is SGHTA, CDR2 FQGNSA. This chain's CDR3 is CASSFRDTNLWANVLTF. The CDR3 nucleotides are TGTGCCAGCAGCTTCCGGGACACGAATCTCTGGGCCAACGTCCTGACTTTC.

The sample holds many counts of this clonotype. DNA for the CDR3: TGTGCCAGCAGCTGGGGGGCCGTAGAGACCCAGTACTTC. Translation: CASSWGAVETQYF. The chain links TRBV7-2 to TRBJ2-5; D is possibly TRBD1 or TRBD2 (6 bases each). The CDR3 is 13 residues long. The ends were cut back, 4 bases at V and 4 bases at J, with 10 bases in the middle. Germline V lookup: CDR1 SGHTA, CDR2 FQGNSA.

This clonotype was seen only once. The chain employs TRBV5-1 and TRBJ2-3, with 9 nucleotides matching TRBD1. The CDR3 runs 15 residues. Germline trimming cut 2 bases from V and 6 bases from J; bases unmatched to any gene: 7. From germline, CDR1 is SGHRS and CDR2 YFSETQ. CDR3 coding DNA: TGCGCCAGCAGCTTCGCAACAGGGGGCCAGGATACGCAGTATTTT. Its protein is CASSFATGGQDTQYF.

The genes are TRBV6-1 and TRBJ2-1, with 11 bases fitting TRBD2. The V gene's germline CDR1 is MNHNS and CDR2 SASEGT. J lost 4 bases, V lost 7 bases, and 3 bases had no gene match. The length of the CDR3 is 14 residues. CDR3 sequence (DNA): TGTGCCAGCACTACTAGCGGGAGATACAATGAGCAGTTCTTC. It codes for CASTTSGRYNEQFF.

The chain combines TRBV25-1 with TRBJ2-7; D is perhaps TRBD1 (5 bases). The CDR3 covers 16 residues. Looked up from germline, CDR1 is MGHDK and CDR2 is SYGVNS. The V end was cut by 3 bases, the J end by 3 bases, with 18 bases between. CDR3 in DNA: TGTGCCAGCAGTGACCAATTTCTAGGGGCGAGCTACGAGCAGTACTTC. Amino acid sequence: CASSDQFLGASYEQYF.

This clonotype was detected ten times or more. The chain employs TRBV27 and TRBJ2-1; tentative D call: TRBD1 (5 bases). CDR3 length equals 15 residues. The germline CDR1 and CDR2 sequences are MNHEY and SMNVEV (reference sequence). Trimming took off 9 bases at V and 8 bases at J, with 23 bases between the two ends. CDR3 coding DNA: TGTGCCAGACCCGGAATTCAGGGCCACACCTATGAGCAGTTCTTC. Residues: CARPGIQGHTYEQFF.

This clonotype was counted between two and nine times. V gene TRBV25-1 combines with J gene TRBJ2-1; 8 bases align to TRBD1. J was trimmed by 2 bases and V by 2 bases; bases with no gene match: 2. CDR1 is MGHDK and CDR2 is SYGVNS in the germline V gene. The CDR3 covers 15 residues. Here the CDR3 DNA reads TGTGCCAGCAGTGAACCAGGGGGCGCCTACAATGAGCAGTTCTTC. Translated, it gives CASSEPGGAYNEQFF.

This clonotype was found a few times. CDR3 sequence reads: CASSDAGWPHTIYF. CDR3 nucleotide sequence: TGTGCCAGCAGCGACGCAGGATGGCCTCACACCATATATTTT. The chain carries TRBV25-1 and TRBJ1-3; D is undetermined. CDR3 length: 14 residues. Trimming cost V 6 bases and J 8 bases, with 17 bases left between them. The germline V gene encodes CDR1 MGHDK and CDR2 SYGVNS.

This clonotype was seen many times. The V and J genes are TRBV7-2 and TRBJ2-7; D unclear. This CDR3 contains 13 residues. Germline CDR1 is SGHTA and CDR2 is FQGNSA. V was clipped by 7 bases and J by 7 bases, with 17 bases between them. The DNA for the CDR3 is TGTGCCAGCAATACCGTAGGATTGGGAGAGCAGTACTTC. It encodes CASNTVGLGEQYF.

This clonotype was seen a handful of times. V and J are TRBV20-1 and TRBJ2-7, with TRBD1 as a possible D gene (5 bases). Trimming shortened V by 2 bases and J by 3 bases, and 8 bases separated the two germline ends. CDR3 length equals 12 residues. From germline, CDR1 is DFQATT and CDR2 SNEGSKA (reference sequence). The CDR3 bases are TGCAGTGCTAGACTAGGGGACTACGAGCAGTACTTC. Residues: CSARLGDYEQYF.

In this sample, this clonotype turned up many times. This CDR3 is CASSLALAGVNEQFF. For the CDR3, the DNA is TGCGCCAGCAGCTTGGCCTTAGCGGGAGTGAATGAGCAGTTCTTC. The chain carries TRBV5-1 and TRBJ2-1, with 9 bases fitting TRBD2. V lost 0 bases and J lost 7; bases outside the gene matches: 5. The CDR3 runs to 15 residues. The germline V gene encodes CDR1 SGHRS and CDR2 YFSETQ.

The chain recombines TRBV24-1 with TRBJ2-1; 14 bases fit TRBD2. The junction had 6 bases not matched to a gene; V was cut back by 3 bases and J by 15 bases. The CDR3 sequence is 14 residues long. The V gene's germline CDR1 is KGHDR and CDR2 SFDVKD. CDR3 in amino acids: CATSDSGTSGRRFF. The CDR3 nucleotides are TGTGCCACCAGTGATAGCGGGACTAGCGGGAGAAGGTTCTTC.

The chain has TRBV6-1 and TRBJ2-3, with a weak D call TRBD2 (5 bases). Germline CDR1 is MNHNS and CDR2 is SASEGT. V lost 6 bases and J lost 2, with 12 bases in between. This CDR3 is built from 14 residues. DNA for the CDR3: TGTGCCAGCAGACCCGGACGGGACACAGATACGCAGTATTTT. This translates into CASRPGRDTDTQYF.

The rearrangement links TRBV20-1 to TRBJ1-2; D remains ambiguous. This CDR3 contains 13 residues. Between the trimmed V and J ends, which lost 6 bases and 6 bases, there was a span of 17 bases. Germline lookup yields CDR1 DFQATT and CDR2 SNEGSKA (reference sequence). This chain's CDR3 is CSAISIIIDGYTF. The DNA for the CDR3 is TGCAGTGCCATATCCATAATTATTGATGGCTACACCTTC.

This clonotype came up a few times. The rearrangement uses TRBV7-2 and TRBJ2-2, with TRBD2 matching 14 bases. The junction had 4 bases not matched to a gene; V was cut back by 6 bases and J by 7 bases. The CDR3 spans 15 residues. The germline CDR1 and CDR2 sequences are SGHTA and FQGNSA. CDR3 nucleotides: TGTGCCAGCAGACGGGGACTAGCGGGAGACGGGGAGCTGTTTTTT. It is translated as CASRRGLAGDGELFF.

This clonotype has a handful of counts. This chain links TRBV6-5 with TRBJ2-5, with TRBD1 matching 8 bases. CDR1 is MNHEY and CDR2 is SVGAGI in the germline V gene. CDR3 size: 17 residues. With 4 bases clipped from V and 4 bases from J, the junction kept 14 bases outside the gene matches. The CDR3 region has the DNA TGTGCCAGCAGTTCCAGATTGCGGACAGGGTTCGGAGAGACCCAGTACTTC. Protein product: CASSSRLRTGFGETQYF.

This clonotype occurred once. The chain recombines TRBV7-2 with TRBJ2-2; no firm D call. The germline V and J ends were trimmed by 0 bases and 6 bases, with 11 bases remaining between them. The CDR3 is 15 residues long. Germline V gives CDR1 SGHTA, CDR2 FQGNSA. CDR3: CASSLAALRSGELFF. The CDR3 DNA is TGTGCCAGCAGCTTAGCTGCACTGCGGTCCGGGGAGCTGTTTTTT.

This clonotype was found a few times. V usage is TRBV3-1 and J usage is TRBJ1-4; D remains ambiguous. This CDR3 is 12 amino acids long. The V end lost 2 bases, the J end lost 8 bases, and 6 bases lay between the germline ends. Germline CDR1 reads LGHDT; CDR2 reads YNNKEL (reference sequence). CDR3 nucleotide sequence: TGTGCCAGCAGCCAACCTGGAGAAAAACTGTTTTTT. It is translated as CASSQPGEKLFF.